There are a few counts of the clone carrying this T cell receptor beta chain. Its antigen is unidentified. This specimen belongs to a study of vaccination and CD4 T cells after COVID-19. As for the study in general: Cultures designated as controls were supplied with a CEFX pool, an HIV-1 Nef pool, or no peptide.

Documented treatment: roughly ten-day PBMC culture with coronavirus spike peptide pools or control peptides (ViraFEST assay). The Oncomine TCR Beta short-read assay sequenced DNA from cultured CD4+ T cells. TCRdb re-analysed the PCR reads in MiXCR, keeping a single row per CDR3 protein. Among roughly 3,500 distinct CDR3 sequences listed, 17% were seen once. The V and J ends lost 5 bases and 4 bases respectively, with 4 bases between them. This CDR3 is 11 amino acids long. Germline V CDR1 and CDR2: ENHRY, SYGVKD. The source material was CD4+ T cells from blood, cultured in vitro. The TCR originated in a human donor who had recovered from COVID-19. The rearrangement links TRBV10-3 to TRBJ2-3; no clear D. DNA of the CDR3: TGTGCCATCAGTATAGCAGATACGCAGTATTTT. Amino acid sequence: CAISIADTQYF.